These T cell receptor beta chains were read from a single sample in a study of OX40 agonist ivuxolimab in advanced cancers. Using immunoSEQ multiplex PCR, the repertoire was profiled, and TCRdb retains in-frame clones only, with some absent. The table shows 55,000 to 75,000 clones, with around 90% occurring only once. The starting material was CD4+ or CD8+ T cells sorted from blood, obtained in a trial of the OX40 agonist ivuxolimab. These TCRs come from an adult with an advanced solid tumor such as melanoma, head and neck, liver or kidney cancer. CDR3s include the opening cysteine and the closing phenylalanine or tryptophan. Each record gives: V gene, clone size, J gene, D gene, CDR3 protein, CDR3 DNA. D genes are given only for firm matches. Not every row has a clone size; where given, it reads once, few, many or a size class.

V gene: TRBV9
clone size: NA
J gene: TRBJ2-3
D gene: NA
CDR3 protein: CASSVSQTGRSTDTQYF
CDR3 DNA: TGTGCCAGCAGCGTATCCCAAACGGGGAGGAGCACAGATACGCAGTATTTT

V gene: TRBV6-5
clone size: NA
J gene: TRBJ1-4
D gene: NA
CDR3 protein: CASRPGDGNEKLFF
CDR3 DNA: TGTGCCAGCAGGCCAGGGGACGGGAATGAAAAACTGTTTTTT

V gene: TRBV27
clone size: NA
J gene: TRBJ2-1
D gene: NA
CDR3 protein: CASSSPGRTYNEQFF
CDR3 DNA: TGTGCCAGCAGTTCCCCAGGGAGAACCTACAATGAGCAGTTCTTC

V gene: TRBV28
clone size: NA
J gene: TRBJ2-7
D gene: TRBD2
CDR3 protein: CASSTLAGGLAEQYF
CDR3 DNA: TGTGCCAGCAGCACACTAGCGGGAGGCCTCGCCGAGCAGTACTTC

V gene: TRBV19
clone size: NA
J gene: TRBJ2-1
D gene: NA
CDR3 protein: CASSIGDLGANEQFF
CDR3 DNA: TGTGCCAGTAGTATTGGGGACCTGGGGGCCAATGAGCAGTTCTTC

V gene: TRBV4-3
clone size: NA
J gene: TRBJ2-3
D gene: TRBD1
CDR3 protein: CASSQEDRIGTDTQYF
CDR3 DNA: TGCGCCAGCAGCCAAGAGGACAGGATAGGGACAGATACGCAGTATTTT

V gene: TRBV13
clone size: NA
J gene: TRBJ2-7
D gene: NA
CDR3 protein: CASSFRDTSYEQYF
CDR3 DNA: TGTGCCAGCAGCTTCCGGGACACTTCCTACGAGCAGTACTTC

V gene: TRBV5-6
clone size: NA
J gene: TRBJ2-7
D gene: TRBD2
CDR3 protein: CASSLRTSGRTYEQYF
CDR3 DNA: TGTGCCAGCAGCCTGCGAACTAGCGGGAGGACCTACGAGCAGTACTTC

V gene: TRBV7-9
clone size: NA
J gene: TRBJ2-5
D gene: TRBD2
CDR3 protein: CASSFGLAAQETQYF
CDR3 DNA: TGTGCCAGCAGCTTCGGACTAGCGGCCCAAGAGACCCAGTACTTC

V gene: TRBV7-9
clone size: NA
J gene: TRBJ1-5
D gene: NA
CDR3 protein: CASSLGPLGHF
CDR3 DNA: TGTGCCAGCAGCTTAGGTCCCCTCGGGCATTTT

V gene: TRBV6-5
clone size: NA
J gene: TRBJ2-2
D gene: TRBD1
CDR3 protein: CASRQGVVTGELFF
CDR3 DNA: TGTGCCAGCAGGCAGGGGGTGGTCACCGGGGAGCTGTTTTTT

V gene: TRBV7-6
clone size: NA
J gene: TRBJ2-1
D gene: NA
CDR3 protein: CASSYTGTNEQFF
CDR3 DNA: TGTGCCAGCAGCTACACAGGGACAAATGAGCAGTTCTTC

V gene: TRBV19
clone size: NA
J gene: TRBJ2-1
D gene: TRBD2
CDR3 protein: CASSGLGGYNEQFF
CDR3 DNA: TGTGCCAGTAGCGGACTAGGAGGTTACAATGAGCAGTTCTTC

V gene: TRBV9
clone size: NA
J gene: TRBJ2-1
D gene: TRBD2
CDR3 protein: CASSVETSHEQFF
CDR3 DNA: TGTGCCAGCAGCGTTGAGACTAGCCATGAGCAGTTCTTC

V gene: TRBV6-5
clone size: NA
J gene: TRBJ2-1
D gene: NA
CDR3 protein: CASSHGSSEQFF
CDR3 DNA: TGTGCCAGCAGCCACGGGAGCAGTGAGCAGTTCTTC

V gene: TRBV5-5
clone size: once
J gene: TRBJ2-7
D gene: NA
CDR3 protein: CASSLTYSYEQYF
CDR3 DNA: TGTGCCAGCAGCTTGACCTACTCCTACGAGCAGTACTTC

V gene: TRBV6-5
clone size: once
J gene: TRBJ1-4
D gene: NA
CDR3 protein: CASRSPKEKLFF
CDR3 DNA: TGTGCCAGCAGAAGTCCGAAGGAAAAACTGTTTTTT

V gene: TRBV11-2
clone size: NA
J gene: TRBJ2-5
D gene: NA
CDR3 protein: CASSLEGAGAETQYF
CDR3 DNA: TGTGCCAGCAGCTTAGAGGGGGCTGGGGCAGAGACCCAGTACTTC

V gene: TRBV5-1
clone size: NA
J gene: TRBJ2-7
D gene: NA
CDR3 protein: CASSIGTEYEQYF
CDR3 DNA: TGCGCCAGCAGCATCGGGACGGAGTACGAGCAGTACTTC

V gene: TRBV7-9
clone size: NA
J gene: TRBJ2-5
D gene: NA
CDR3 protein: CASSTGTRETQYF
CDR3 DNA: TGTGCCAGCAGCACCGGGACAAGAGAGACCCAGTACTTC

V gene: TRBV27
clone size: NA
J gene: TRBJ2-7
D gene: NA
CDR3 protein: CASSADSTSSYEQYF
CDR3 DNA: TGTGCCAGCAGTGCCGACTCAACTAGCTCCTACGAGCAGTACTTC

V gene: TRBV4-1
clone size: NA
J gene: TRBJ2-5
D gene: NA
CDR3 protein: CASSQDFGLQETQYF
CDR3 DNA: TGCGCCAGCAGCCAAGATTTCGGGTTACAAGAGACCCAGTACTTC

V gene: TRBV5-4
clone size: NA
J gene: TRBJ2-1
D gene: NA
CDR3 protein: CASRAQGNEQFF
CDR3 DNA: TGTGCCAGCAGGGCTCAAGGGAATGAGCAGTTCTTC

V gene: TRBV6-6
clone size: NA
J gene: TRBJ1-3
D gene: TRBD1
CDR3 protein: CASSYLDRGEDTIYF
CDR3 DNA: TGTGCCAGCAGTTACCTTGACAGGGGTGAAGACACCATATATTTT

V gene: TRBV28
clone size: NA
J gene: TRBJ2-2
D gene: TRBD1
CDR3 protein: CASSPRTGVNTGELFF
CDR3 DNA: TGTGCCAGCAGCCCGAGGACAGGGGTTAACACCGGGGAGCTGTTTTTT

V gene: TRBV7-6
clone size: NA
J gene: TRBJ1-4
D gene: TRBD1
CDR3 protein: CASSSRGDRAAGDEKLFF
CDR3 DNA: TGTGCCAGCAGCTCCCGGGGGGACAGGGCCGCCGGTGATGAAAAACTGTTTTTT

V gene: TRBV5-4
clone size: NA
J gene: TRBJ1-5
D gene: NA
CDR3 protein: CASSLGVKQPQHF
CDR3 DNA: TGTGCCAGCAGCTTGGGGGTGAAGCAGCCCCAGCATTTT

V gene: TRBV5-1
clone size: few
J gene: TRBJ2-7
D gene: NA
CDR3 protein: CASSDGALYEQYF
CDR3 DNA: TGCGCCAGCAGCGACGGAGCATTATACGAGCAGTACTTC

V gene: TRBV29-1
clone size: NA
J gene: TRBJ2-7
D gene: TRBD2
CDR3 protein: CSVELAGLSYEQYF
CDR3 DNA: TGCAGCGTTGAACTAGCGGGACTCTCCTACGAGCAGTACTTC

V gene: TRBV6-5
clone size: once
J gene: TRBJ2-7
D gene: NA
CDR3 protein: CASSDYEQYF
CDR3 DNA: TGTGCCAGCAGTGACTACGAGCAGTACTTC

V gene: TRBV29-1
clone size: NA
J gene: TRBJ2-7
D gene: NA
CDR3 protein: CSVVIGDLYEQYF
CDR3 DNA: TGCAGCGTGGTGATAGGGGACCTTTACGAGCAGTACTTC

V gene: TRBV28
clone size: NA
J gene: TRBJ2-2
D gene: TRBD1
CDR3 protein: CASSARTGTPNTGELFF
CDR3 DNA: TGTGCCAGCAGTGCACGGACAGGGACTCCGAACACCGGGGAGCTGTTTTTT

V gene: TRBV7-2
clone size: NA
J gene: TRBJ2-7
D gene: TRBD2
CDR3 protein: CASSWRTSGRYEQYF
CDR3 DNA: TGTGCCAGCAGCTGGAGGACTAGCGGGAGATACGAGCAGTACTTC

V gene: TRBV7-2
clone size: NA
J gene: TRBJ2-1
D gene: NA
CDR3 protein: CASSSPLAPLTYNEQFF
CDR3 DNA: TGTGCCAGCAGCTCTCCTCTAGCCCCCCTTACTTACAATGAGCAGTTCTTC

V gene: TRBV29-1
clone size: NA
J gene: TRBJ2-1
D gene: NA
CDR3 protein: CSVEDQGENEQFF
CDR3 DNA: TGCAGCGTTGAAGATCAAGGGGAAAATGAGCAGTTCTTC

V gene: TRBV7-9
clone size: NA
J gene: TRBJ1-2
D gene: NA
CDR3 protein: CASSLEGQRDGYTF
CDR3 DNA: TGCGCCAGCAGCTTAGAGGGCCAGAGAGATGGCTACACCTTC

V gene: TRBV20-1
clone size: once
J gene: TRBJ2-5
D gene: NA
CDR3 protein: CSVRETQYF
CDR3 DNA: TGCAGTGTTAGGGAGACCCAGTACTTC

V gene: TRBV2
clone size: NA
J gene: TRBJ1-1
D gene: NA
CDR3 protein: CASSRGGPEAFF
CDR3 DNA: TGTGCCAGCAGTCGGGGAGGGCCTGAAGCTTTCTTT

V gene: TRBV27
clone size: NA
J gene: TRBJ2-1
D gene: TRBD2
CDR3 protein: CASSSLGTSGIYNEQFF
CDR3 DNA: TGTGCCAGCAGTTCGCTCGGGACTAGCGGGATCTACAATGAGCAGTTCTTC

V gene: TRBV4-3
clone size: NA
J gene: TRBJ1-2
D gene: TRBD1
CDR3 protein: CASSHGTGASYTF
CDR3 DNA: TGCGCCAGCAGCCATGGGACAGGGGCTAGCTACACCTTC

V gene: TRBV15
clone size: NA
J gene: TRBJ1-2
D gene: TRBD1
CDR3 protein: CATSRAHVGDSNNYGYTF
CDR3 DNA: TGTGCCACCAGCAGAGCCCACGTGGGGGACAGCAATAACTATGGCTACACCTTC

V gene: TRBV4-1
clone size: NA
J gene: TRBJ2-7
D gene: TRBD1
CDR3 protein: CASSQATGENEQYF
CDR3 DNA: TGCGCCAGCAGCCAAGCTACAGGGGAGAACGAGCAGTACTTC

V gene: TRBV6-4
clone size: NA
J gene: TRBJ2-1
D gene: TRBD2
CDR3 protein: CASSVGTRHGEQFF
CDR3 DNA: TGTGCCAGCAGTGTAGGGACTAGGCATGGTGAGCAGTTCTTC

V gene: TRBV6-5
clone size: NA
J gene: TRBJ2-5
D gene: NA
CDR3 protein: CASSTVSSLIETQYF
CDR3 DNA: TGTGCCAGCAGTACCGTCTCTAGTTTAATCGAGACCCAGTACTTC

V gene: TRBV7-9
clone size: NA
J gene: TRBJ2-3
D gene: TRBD2
CDR3 protein: CASSLVVAGTTDTQYF
CDR3 DNA: TGTGCCAGCAGCTTAGTAGTAGCGGGAACCACAGATACGCAGTATTTT

V gene: TRBV25-1
clone size: NA
J gene: TRBJ1-3
D gene: NA
CDR3 protein: CASSGGGLRSGNTIYF
CDR3 DNA: TGTGCCAGCAGTGGGGGGGGACTCCGCTCTGGAAACACCATATATTTT

V gene: TRBV29-1
clone size: NA
J gene: TRBJ2-7
D gene: TRBD2
CDR3 protein: CSVGAGGDYEQYF
CDR3 DNA: TGCAGCGTCGGAGCGGGAGGGGACTACGAGCAGTACTTC

V gene: TRBV6-1
clone size: NA
J gene: TRBJ1-2
D gene: NA
CDR3 protein: CASSEVGYTF
CDR3 DNA: TGTGCCAGCAGTGAAGTTGGCTACACCTTC